This TCR beta chain was profiled in a study of human T cells and chemical hapten exposure. Study-level background: A 2 cm by 2 cm inner upper arm patch received 2% DPC for sensitization. Weekly scalp doses of diphenylcyclopropenone were given to patients during the roughly 25-week study. Findings of the study overall: Patch test score rose with PT1 expanded TCR count, significant at thresholds 8, 16 and 32, not 4. Sensitization with DPC brought no change to TCRs above 1 in 1000 in frequency.

Only a few counts were recorded for this clonotype. Its antigen is undetermined. Germline V lookup: CDR1 SGDLS, CDR2 YYNGEE. The CDR3 is 15 residues long. V dropped 6 bases and J dropped 2; count of bases not matched to a gene: 9. TCRdb re-analysed the RACE reads in MiXCR, keeping a single row per CDR3 protein. The data show approximately 160,000 distinct CDR3 sequences, around a quarter seen once. This sample's time point: patch test 3, about 24 weeks after DPC sensitization. Treatment reported: therapeutic diphenylcyclopropenone sensitization with weekly scalp DPC. The sample consisted of whole blood, taken in connection with sensitization to the hapten diphenylcyclopropenone (DPC). The source is a young woman with alopecia areata. Some clones in this sample may be carry-over from other donors' samples. V and J are TRBV9 and TRBJ2-3, with 7 bases lining up with TRBD2. CDR3 sequence (DNA): TGTGCCAGCAACCGACAAGCGGGGAACACAGATACGCAGTATTTT. It is translated as CASNRQAGNTDTQYF.